This T cell receptor (beta chain) was sequenced for a study of Graves' ophthalmopathy and Graves' hyperthyroidism. Study as a whole: The blood sample was drawn at first diagnosis and before any treatment.

The study amplified TCR beta CDR3 regions using RNA transcripts. The workflow started with a first-round RT-PCR run with HTBI primers and then moved on to a second-round multiplex PCR. TCRdb re-analysed the multiplex PCR reads in MiXCR, keeping a single row per CDR3 protein. Altogether about 620,000 distinct CDR3 sequences are present, 22% being singletons, with the ten largest covering about 6.6%. The CDR3 contains 14 residues. The V end lost 6 bases, the J end lost 0 bases, and 11 bases lay between the germline ends. In its sample, this clonotype was seen a few times. The antigen is unknown. Study-wide results and limits: Most thyroid-expanded clonotypes exceeding 0.001 frequency were also found in blood.

The V call is TRBV12-3 or TRBV12-4, the J call TRBJ2-5; D is perhaps TRBD1 or TRBD2 (5 bases each). The source is a woman under 30 with stable Graves' hyperthyroidism. Some clones in this sample may be carry-over from other donors' samples. The specimen was peripheral blood. CDR3 bases: TGTGCCAGCAGCTGGGGACCGTACCAAGAGACCCAGTACTTC. This translates into CASSWGPYQETQYF.